This section outlines one TCR beta chain sequence together with its context. These data come from a study of blood T cell repertoires in COVID-19. Clones were read by immunoSEQ multiplex PCR, and TCRdb kept only the in-frame ones, dropping some. The sample contains over 15,000 clones, roughly three quarters of which appear only once. Germline V gives CDR1 SGHRS, CDR2 YFSETQ. This CDR3 has 19 residues. V lost 4 bases to trimming and J lost 2 bases; unmatched junction nucleotides: 15. This sequence originates from a man between 70 and 80 years old with active or convalescent COVID-19. The sequenced sample was peripheral blood. This sequence joins TRBV5-1 and TRBJ2-5; 12 positions agree with TRBD2. The CDR3 here is CASSPKRTSGGLAQETQYF. CDR3 sequence (DNA): TGCGCCAGCAGCCCTAAAAGAACTAGCGGGGGGCTCGCACAAGAGACCCAGTACTTC.